A selection of T cell receptor beta chains follows, all from one sample in a study of T-cell reconstitution after alpha-beta-depleted transplantation in children. TCRdb itself ran the PCR reads through MiXCR, one entry per CDR3 protein. The sample yields about 640,000 distinct CDR3 sequences, approximately 16% seen once. Here the sequenced sample was PBMCs from the stem cell graft donor, taken from the stem cell graft. All receptors derive from a human donor who donated a stem cell graft to a child with acute myeloid leukemia. Each CDR3 is given with its conserved first and last residue. D genes are given only for firm matches. Rows may omit the clone size; those that give it use once, few, many or a size class.

j_gene: TRBJ1-1; d_gene: TRBD1; v_gene: TRBV25-1; abundance: few; CDR3nt: TGTGCCAGCAGTTCGACCGACAGGGTCACTGAAGCTTTCTTT; CDR3aa: CASSSTDRVTEAFF
j_gene: TRBJ1-1; d_gene: .; v_gene: TRBV5-6; abundance: many; CDR3nt: TGTGCCAGCAGCTTATGGGGAGGGCGGAACACTGAAGCTTTCTTT; CDR3aa: CASSLWGGRNTEAFF
j_gene: TRBJ2-7; d_gene: .; v_gene: TRBV12-3/TRBV12-4; abundance: many; CDR3nt: TGTGCCAGCAGTTTACAGACTTACGAGCAGTACTTC; CDR3aa: CASSLQTYEQYF
j_gene: TRBJ1-2; d_gene: TRBD1; v_gene: TRBV3-1; abundance: .; CDR3nt: TGTGCCAGCAGCTCCCGTCTACTGGGGAACAGGGGCCAATCCTATGGCTACACCTTC; CDR3aa: CASSSRLLGNRGQSYGYTF
j_gene: TRBJ1-2; d_gene: .; v_gene: TRBV6-4; abundance: few; CDR3nt: TGTGCCAGCAGTGACTTCGCAGGAGTGGCCTATGGCTACACCTTC; CDR3aa: CASSDFAGVAYGYTF
j_gene: TRBJ1-1; d_gene: .; v_gene: TRBV20-1; abundance: many; CDR3nt: TGCAGTGCCCTTCATGAGAACACTGAAGCTTTCTTT; CDR3aa: CSALHENTEAFF
j_gene: TRBJ1-5; d_gene: TRBD1; v_gene: TRBV12-3/TRBV12-4; abundance: many; CDR3nt: TGTGCCAGCAGTCCCCGAGGGGGCCGATCTCAGCCCCAGCATTTT; CDR3aa: CASSPRGGRSQPQHF
j_gene: TRBJ2-2; d_gene: .; v_gene: TRBV5-1; abundance: few; CDR3nt: TGCGCCAGCAGCGTGGCGGGGGGACAGTCGGGTAAAAAGGCCGGGGAGCTGTTTTTT; CDR3aa: CASSVAGGQSGKKAGELFF
j_gene: TRBJ1-4; d_gene: TRBD1; v_gene: TRBV25-1; abundance: .; CDR3nt: TGTGCCAGCAGTCACGGACAGGGAGGTGAAAAACTGTTTTTT; CDR3aa: CASSHGQGGEKLFF
j_gene: TRBJ2-7; d_gene: .; v_gene: TRBV7-2; abundance: many; CDR3nt: TGTGCCAGCAGCTTCGTTGACAGCCACGGGTCCTACGAGCAGTACTTC; CDR3aa: CASSFVDSHGSYEQYF
j_gene: TRBJ2-1; d_gene: TRBD2; v_gene: TRBV7-3; abundance: few; CDR3nt: TGTGCCAGCAGCTCAGCGGGGCAGAGCTCCTACAATGAGCAGTTCTTC; CDR3aa: CASSSAGQSSYNEQFF
j_gene: TRBJ2-1; d_gene: .; v_gene: TRBV30; abundance: many; CDR3nt: TGTGCCTGGCGACGGACAGTAGGACTCTACAATGAGCAGTTCTTC; CDR3aa: CAWRRTVGLYNEQFF
j_gene: TRBJ2-5; d_gene: .; v_gene: TRBV13; abundance: many; CDR3nt: TGTGCCAGCAGCGCTAGCGTACTCGAGACCCAGTACTTC; CDR3aa: CASSASVLETQYF
j_gene: TRBJ1-1; d_gene: TRBD1; v_gene: TRBV20-1; abundance: many; CDR3nt: TGCAGTGCTCAGGGGGGGGAAGTGAACACTGAAGCTTTCTTT; CDR3aa: CSAQGGEVNTEAFF
j_gene: TRBJ2-1; d_gene: .; v_gene: TRBV28; abundance: few; CDR3nt: TGTGCCAGCAGCTGGTGGGGTGAGCAGTTCTTC; CDR3aa: CASSWWGEQFF
j_gene: TRBJ2-7; d_gene: .; v_gene: TRBV20-1; abundance: many; CDR3nt: TGCAGTGCGGTTTGGAGGGGGCGGTCCTACGAGCAGTACTTC; CDR3aa: CSAVWRGRSYEQYF
j_gene: TRBJ1-1; d_gene: .; v_gene: TRBV7-9; abundance: many; CDR3nt: TGTGCCAGCAGCCCCCGGGCCACTGAAGCTTTCTTT; CDR3aa: CASSPRATEAFF
j_gene: TRBJ1-2; d_gene: TRBD1; v_gene: TRBV7-9; abundance: few; CDR3nt: TGTGCCAGCAGCCCCGGCCCGACAGGGTGGTTTGATGGCTACACCTTC; CDR3aa: CASSPGPTGWFDGYTF
j_gene: TRBJ2-7; d_gene: .; v_gene: TRBV12-3/TRBV12-4; abundance: .; CDR3nt: TGTGCCAGCAGTTTTGGGGGCCCCCACGAGCAGTACTTC; CDR3aa: CASSFGGPHEQYF
j_gene: TRBJ2-1; d_gene: .; v_gene: TRBV6-2/TRBV6-3; abundance: .; CDR3nt: TGTGCCAGCAGTTACTCGAAAGTTCGGGACTCCAACAATGAGCAGTTCTTC; CDR3aa: CASSYSKVRDSNNEQFF
j_gene: TRBJ2-7; d_gene: .; v_gene: TRBV5-5; abundance: many; CDR3nt: TGTGCCAGCAGCTTGGCTCTGGGGCGCCACTACGAGCAGTACTTC; CDR3aa: CASSLALGRHYEQYF
j_gene: TRBJ1-2; d_gene: .; v_gene: TRBV20-1; abundance: .; CDR3nt: TGCAGTGCCCGCCGAGACCCGAACGTCCTTTCTGGCTACACCTTC; CDR3aa: CSARRDPNVLSGYTF
j_gene: TRBJ1-2; d_gene: .; v_gene: TRBV20-1; abundance: few; CDR3nt: TGCAGTGCTAGAGATCCCACAGACCGCTATGGCTACACCTTC; CDR3aa: CSARDPTDRYGYTF
j_gene: TRBJ2-1; d_gene: TRBD2; v_gene: TRBV12-3/TRBV12-4; abundance: .; CDR3nt: TGTGCCAGCAGTTCAGGACTAGCGGGGAGCCTTAACTCCTACAATGAGCAGTTCTTC; CDR3aa: CASSSGLAGSLNSYNEQFF
j_gene: TRBJ2-3; d_gene: TRBD2; v_gene: TRBV7-2; abundance: .; CDR3nt: TGTGCCAGCAGCTTTGGACTAGCGGGCAATACGCAGTATTTT; CDR3aa: CASSFGLAGNTQYF
j_gene: TRBJ1-4; d_gene: .; v_gene: TRBV27; abundance: many; CDR3nt: TGTGCCAGCAGTTTATCCTACAGGGACGGTGAAAAACTGTTTTTT; CDR3aa: CASSLSYRDGEKLFF
j_gene: TRBJ2-1; d_gene: TRBD1; v_gene: TRBV12-3/TRBV12-4; abundance: many; CDR3nt: TGTGCCAGTACAGGGGTCAATGAGCAGTTCTTC; CDR3aa: CASTGVNEQFF
j_gene: TRBJ2-7; d_gene: .; v_gene: TRBV29-1; abundance: .; CDR3nt: TGCAGCGTCGTTAAGGACAGTTACGAGCAGTACTTC; CDR3aa: CSVVKDSYEQYF
j_gene: TRBJ2-2; d_gene: TRBD1; v_gene: TRBV15; abundance: many; CDR3nt: TGTGCCACTACAGGGGATGGGTCCGGGGAGCTGTTTTTT; CDR3aa: CATTGDGSGELFF
j_gene: TRBJ1-4; d_gene: .; v_gene: TRBV6-5; abundance: .; CDR3nt: TGTGCCAGCAGTTACGAGCATACCGGGTTTGCAACTAATGAAAAACTGTTTTTT; CDR3aa: CASSYEHTGFATNEKLFF
j_gene: TRBJ2-1; d_gene: .; v_gene: TRBV25-1; abundance: few; CDR3nt: TGTGCCAGCGCCCCCGGGCCGGGCTCCTACAATGAGCAGTTCTTC; CDR3aa: CASAPGPGSYNEQFF
j_gene: TRBJ2-1; d_gene: TRBD2; v_gene: TRBV20-1; abundance: many; CDR3nt: TGCAGTGCTAGTCGTCCGGCCCACCGACTAGCGGGGGACAATGAGCAGTTCTTC; CDR3aa: CSASRPAHRLAGDNEQFF
j_gene: TRBJ1-2; d_gene: TRBD1; v_gene: TRBV24-1; abundance: .; CDR3nt: TGTGCCACCAGTGATGCTGACAGGGGGTACACCTTC; CDR3aa: CATSDADRGYTF
j_gene: TRBJ1-6; d_gene: .; v_gene: TRBV7-2; abundance: many; CDR3nt: TGTGCCAGCAGCTCGGGACTCCGTAATTCACCCCTCCACTTT; CDR3aa: CASSSGLRNSPLHF
j_gene: TRBJ2-7; d_gene: TRBD1; v_gene: TRBV24-1; abundance: many; CDR3nt: TGTGCCACCAGTGAAGCCGGGACAGGACAATCCTACGAGCAGTACTTC; CDR3aa: CATSEAGTGQSYEQYF
j_gene: TRBJ1-1; d_gene: .; v_gene: TRBV5-5; abundance: many; CDR3nt: TGTGCCAGCAGCAGGGGGGCCCAGAACACTGAAGCTTTCTTT; CDR3aa: CASSRGAQNTEAFF
j_gene: TRBJ2-5; d_gene: .; v_gene: TRBV7-8; abundance: few; CDR3nt: TGTGCCAGCAGCTACCGGGGGACAAGCCAAGAGACCCAGTACTTC; CDR3aa: CASSYRGTSQETQYF
j_gene: TRBJ1-4; d_gene: .; v_gene: TRBV29-1; abundance: many; CDR3nt: TGCAGCGTTGCCCGGACCGGAGGGAGAGGGGAAAAACTGTTTTTT; CDR3aa: CSVARTGGRGEKLFF
j_gene: TRBJ2-5; d_gene: .; v_gene: TRBV20-1; abundance: many; CDR3nt: TGCAGTGCTAGGGGATCGACAGTTTCCCGAGAGACCCAGTACTTC; CDR3aa: CSARGSTVSRETQYF
j_gene: TRBJ2-7; d_gene: TRBD1; v_gene: TRBV6-2/TRBV6-3; abundance: .; CDR3nt: TGTGCCAGCAGTTACCCGATGGACAGGGGATCTTACGAGCAGTACTTC; CDR3aa: CASSYPMDRGSYEQYF
j_gene: TRBJ1-5; d_gene: .; v_gene: TRBV6-1; abundance: once; CDR3nt: TGTGCCAGCAGTGTCGGGGGGCCCAGCGGGCAGCCCCAGCATTTT; CDR3aa: CASSVGGPSGQPQHF
j_gene: TRBJ2-7; d_gene: TRBD1; v_gene: TRBV5-5; abundance: .; CDR3nt: TGTGCCAGCAGCATCGGGACAGGGGCCAGCGAGCAGTACTTC; CDR3aa: CASSIGTGASEQYF
j_gene: TRBJ2-1; d_gene: TRBD1; v_gene: TRBV2; abundance: many; CDR3nt: TGTGCCAGCAGCATCCGGGGGACAGGGTCCTACAATGAGCAGTTCTTC; CDR3aa: CASSIRGTGSYNEQFF
j_gene: TRBJ1-2; d_gene: TRBD1; v_gene: TRBV20-1; abundance: many; CDR3nt: TGCAGTGCTAATCGGCAGGGGGGTGGCTACACCTTC; CDR3aa: CSANRQGGGYTF
j_gene: TRBJ1-2; d_gene: .; v_gene: TRBV6-2/TRBV6-3; abundance: .; CDR3nt: TGTGCCAGCAGTTACTCACGGGGATCGGGATATGGCTACACCTTC; CDR3aa: CASSYSRGSGYGYTF